The entry below gives a single T cell receptor beta chain sequence along with its context. These data are taken from a study of T cell changes during pregnancy in multiple sclerosis. This CDR3 spans 15 amino acids. Germline V gene lookup returns CDR1 WSHSY and CDR2 SAAADI. V trimming: 7 bases; J trimming: 1 base; junction bases outside the gene matches: 5. Produced via immunoSEQ multiplex PCR; TCRdb's table is partial and in-frame only. The repertoire consists of about 60,000 clones, with about 91% occurring once and the leading ten covering 0.75% to 0.95%. The sample in question was peripheral blood, obtained in the first trimester of pregnancy. The receptor comes from a female donor with multiple sclerosis, enrolled in a pregnancy study. The V gene is TRBV10-2, the J gene TRBJ2-2; 8 nucleotides align to TRBD2. The CDR3 DNA reads as TGCGCCAGCATTACTCGGGGGGGGAACACCGGGGAGCTGTTTTTT. It translates to CASITRGGNTGELFF.